This entry features one T cell receptor beta chain sequence. The CDR3 is 14 residues long. Germline CDR1 reads MNHNY; CDR2 reads SVGAGI (reference sequence). The trim removed 7 bases at V and 8 bases at J, leaving 8 bases unmatched. The method was immunoSEQ multiplex PCR; TCRdb's version includes in-frame clones alone and lacks a portion of them. The sample holds more than 140,000 clones, approximately 89% seen once. This sample stems from a study of T cell responses to AZD1222 COVID-19 vaccine. The TCR was taken from an adult in good health. The genes are TRBV6-6 and TRBJ1-6; 7 bases are a match to TRBD1. The sample in question was peripheral blood, obtained on day 0 of AZD1222 vaccination. The DNA of the CDR3 is TGTGCCAGCATCCCGACAGGGATGGATTCACCCCTCCACTTT. Protein: CASIPTGMDSPLHF.